These T cell receptor beta chains were read from a single sample in a study of response to subunit inactivated influenza vaccine. TCRdb called the RT-PCR reads again in MiXCR, with one record for every CDR3 protein. Seen here are hundreds of thousands of distinct CDR3 sequences, roughly 13% observed once, and the top ten hold around 13%. This sample comprised PBMCs from blood, obtained 35 to 45 days after vaccination. The receptor set was obtained from a man aged 50 or older who received an inactivated influenza vaccine. CDR3s include the opening cysteine and the closing phenylalanine or tryptophan. The order of the fields is V gene, J gene, D gene, clone size, CDR3 protein, CDR3 DNA. D genes are given only for firm matches. Some rows mark clone size as missing; the rest say once, few, many or name a class of expanded clone.

>TRBV12-3/TRBV12-4|TRBJ1-1|NA|many
CASSFTGTEAFF
TGTGCCAGCAGTTTTACGGGTACTGAAGCTTTCTTT
>TRBV18|TRBJ2-7|TRBD2|few
CASSPLTSTYEQYF
TGTGCCAGCTCACCATTGACTAGCACCTACGAGCAGTACTTC
>TRBV28|TRBJ2-7|TRBD1|many
CASSFRGQVYEQYF
TGTGCCAGCAGTTTCCGAGGACAGGTCTACGAGCAGTACTTC
>TRBV28|TRBJ2-4|NA|few
CASSAPLTATWGNIQYF
TGTGCCAGCAGCGCACCCTTGACAGCTACCTGGGGAAACATTCAGTACTTC
>TRBV12-3/TRBV12-4|TRBJ1-4|NA|NA
CASSPGTAAVEKLFF
TGTGCCAGCAGCCCCGGGACGGCGGCGGTAGAAAAACTGTTTTTT
>TRBV4-3|TRBJ2-2|NA|few
CASSQDQLTGELFF
TGCGCCAGCAGCCAAGACCAGCTCACCGGGGAGCTGTTTTTT
>TRBV20-1|TRBJ2-3|TRBD2|many
CSASGIGAGDTDTQYF
TGCAGTGCTAGTGGTATCGGAGCGGGGGACACAGATACGCAGTATTTT
>TRBV7-9|TRBJ1-1|TRBD1|few
CASSRRTGTEAFF
TGTGCCAGCAGCCGTAGGACAGGTACCGAAGCTTTCTTT
>TRBV5-1|TRBJ1-4|NA|NA
CASTPDAHRGEKLFF
TGCGCCAGTACCCCCGACGCCCACAGAGGCGAAAAACTGTTTTTT
>TRBV5-1|TRBJ2-4|TRBD1|NA
CASRTDRGDKNIQYF
TGCGCCAGCAGGACCGACAGGGGTGACAAAAACATTCAGTACTTC
>TRBV7-2|TRBJ2-3|TRBD2|few
CASSPGGPLNTQYF
TGTGCCAGCAGCCCGGGGGGACCGTTGAATACGCAGTATTTT
>TRBV28|TRBJ2-2|NA|few
CAIRSRPYPTGELFF
TGTGCCATCCGGAGCCGACCTTACCCGACCGGGGAGCTGTTTTTT
>TRBV7-2|TRBJ2-1|NA|NA
CASSSGPPPYNEQFF
TGTGCCAGCAGCTCTGGGCCTCCCCCGTACAATGAGCAGTTCTTC
>TRBV5-1|TRBJ2-6|NA|few
CASSLVAGQRFPGSDSGANVLTF
TGCGCCAGCAGCTTGGTAGCGGGACAGAGGTTCCCCGGATCTGACTCTGGGGCCAACGTCCTGACTTTC
>TRBV6-1|TRBJ2-6|NA|NA
CASSQRGSGANVLTF
TGTGCCAGCAGTCAAAGGGGGTCTGGGGCCAACGTCCTGACTTTC
>TRBV7-3|TRBJ2-3|NA|few
CASSPGPSKDTQYF
TGTGCCAGCAGCCCCGGACCTAGCAAAGATACGCAGTATTTT
>TRBV4-3|TRBJ2-7|NA|many
CASSQNPGEQYF
TGCGCCAGCAGCCAGAACCCGGGTGAGCAGTACTTC
>TRBV20-1|TRBJ1-5|NA|NA
CSARAQGQPQHF
TGCAGTGCTAGAGCTCAGGGTCAGCCCCAGCATTTT
>TRBV12-3/TRBV12-4|TRBJ2-4|NA|NA
CASTLGNIQYF
TGTGCCAGCACCCTCGGCAACATTCAGTACTTC
>TRBV7-2|TRBJ2-3|TRBD1|few
CASSSGQGSGDTQYF
TGTGCCAGCAGCTCGGGACAGGGTTCAGGGGATACGCAGTATTTT
>TRBV7-2|TRBJ1-2|NA|NA
CASSLGMVANYGYTF
TGTGCCAGCAGCTTAGGGATGGTAGCTAACTATGGCTACACCTTC
>TRBV10-3|TRBJ2-3|TRBD2|few
CAISEPTSDTDTQYF
TGTGCCATCAGTGAGCCGACTAGCGACACAGATACGCAGTATTTT
>TRBV29-1|TRBJ2-1|TRBD1|many
CSVDRPWDRGPYNEQFF
TGCAGCGTTGATCGCCCCTGGGACAGGGGTCCCTACAATGAGCAGTTCTTC
>TRBV20-1|TRBJ1-2|NA|NA
CSASGRTANYGYTF
TGCAGTGCTAGTGGTCGGACGGCGAACTATGGCTACACCTTC
>TRBV7-9|TRBJ2-5|NA|many
CASAKGLVQETQYF
TGTGCCAGCGCCAAGGGACTGGTCCAAGAGACCCAGTACTTC
>TRBV20-1|TRBJ2-1|TRBD1|few
CSAQRTGLNEQFF
TGCAGTGCACAAAGGACAGGACTCAATGAGCAGTTCTTC
>TRBV5-1|TRBJ2-3|TRBD2|few
CASSLRGGAGDTQYF
TGCGCCAGCAGTCTCCGCGGGGGGGCCGGGGATACGCAGTATTTT
>TRBV10-3|TRBJ1-1|TRBD1|few
CAISDVGQGDTEAFF
TGTGCCATCAGTGACGTAGGACAGGGGGACACTGAAGCTTTCTTT
>TRBV20-1|TRBJ2-7|NA|NA
CSVSRFGYEQYF
TGCAGTGTATCAAGGTTTGGGTACGAGCAGTACTTC
>TRBV5-1|TRBJ2-3|NA|NA
CASSPETKGTDTQYF
TGCGCCAGCAGCCCCGAAACAAAAGGCACAGATACGCAGTATTTT
>TRBV27|TRBJ1-6|NA|NA
CASTWAPRRDSPLHF
TGTGCCAGCACCTGGGCCCCGAGGCGGGATTCACCCCTCCACTTT
>TRBV20-1|TRBJ1-1|NA|NA
CSARGPGGRGAFF
TGCAGTGCTAGAGGCCCCGGGGGGCGCGGGGCTTTCTTT
>TRBV2|TRBJ2-4|NA|NA
CAFCSGLVGVGTKNIQYF
TGTGCCTTCTGCTCGGGATTGGTTGGAGTTGGAACCAAAAACATTCAGTACTTC
>TRBV5-1|TRBJ2-2|NA|NA
CASSLMGPGELFF
TGCGCCAGCAGCTTGATGGGACCCGGGGAGCTGTTTTTT
>TRBV4-3|TRBJ2-1|TRBD2|NA
CASSQEGGREGEQFF
TGCGCCAGCAGCCAAGAGGGCGGGAGGGAAGGGGAGCAGTTCTTC
>TRBV5-1|TRBJ2-7|TRBD2|many
CASRVGTSWYEQYF
TGCGCCAGCAGGGTTGGGACTAGCTGGTACGAGCAGTACTTC
>TRBV11-2|TRBJ2-5|TRBD2|few
CASSRGLAGVYRETQYF
TGTGCCAGCAGCCGTGGACTAGCGGGAGTTTATCGAGAGACCCAGTACTTC
>TRBV6-5|TRBJ1-6|NA|few
CASSYTRRNSPLHF
TGTGCCAGCAGTTACACCCGCCGGAATTCACCCCTCCACTTT
>TRBV28|TRBJ2-7|NA|few
CASSLGTSITNEQYF
TGTGCCAGCAGTCTCGGGACAAGTATTACCAACGAGCAGTACTTC
>TRBV5-4|TRBJ2-5|NA|few
CASSIGAGYRETQYF
TGTGCCAGCAGCATTGGGGCAGGGTATAGAGAGACCCAGTACTTC